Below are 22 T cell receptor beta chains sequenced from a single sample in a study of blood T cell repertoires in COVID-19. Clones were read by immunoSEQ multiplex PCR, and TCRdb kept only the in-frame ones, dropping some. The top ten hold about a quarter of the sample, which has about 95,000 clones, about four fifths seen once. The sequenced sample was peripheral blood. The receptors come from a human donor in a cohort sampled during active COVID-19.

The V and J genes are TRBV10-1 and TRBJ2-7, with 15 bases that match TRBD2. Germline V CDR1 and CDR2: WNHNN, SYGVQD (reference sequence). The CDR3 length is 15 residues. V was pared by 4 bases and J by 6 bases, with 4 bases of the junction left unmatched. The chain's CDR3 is CASSGTSGRGPEQYF. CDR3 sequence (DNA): TGCGCCAGCAGTGGGACTAGCGGGAGGGGTCCCGAGCAGTACTTC.

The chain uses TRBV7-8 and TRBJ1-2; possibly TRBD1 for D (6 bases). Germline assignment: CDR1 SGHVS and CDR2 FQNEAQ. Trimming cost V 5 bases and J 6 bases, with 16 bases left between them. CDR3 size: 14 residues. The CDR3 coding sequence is TGTGCCAGCAGCCACCGGGACATAAGGGATGGCTACACCTTC. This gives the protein CASSHRDIRDGYTF.

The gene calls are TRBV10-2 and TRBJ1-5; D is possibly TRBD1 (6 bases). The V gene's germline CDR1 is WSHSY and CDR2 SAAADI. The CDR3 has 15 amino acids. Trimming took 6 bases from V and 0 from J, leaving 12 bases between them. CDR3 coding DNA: TGCGCCAGCAGCGAGGACAGAGTTAGCAATCAGCCCCAGCATTTT. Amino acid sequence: CASSEDRVSNQPQHF.

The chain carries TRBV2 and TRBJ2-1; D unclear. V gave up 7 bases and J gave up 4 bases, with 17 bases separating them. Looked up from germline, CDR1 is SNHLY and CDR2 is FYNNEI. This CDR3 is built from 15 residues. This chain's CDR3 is CASTRRVTLYNEQFF. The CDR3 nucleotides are TGTGCCAGCACCCGCCGGGTGACCTTATACAATGAGCAGTTCTTC.

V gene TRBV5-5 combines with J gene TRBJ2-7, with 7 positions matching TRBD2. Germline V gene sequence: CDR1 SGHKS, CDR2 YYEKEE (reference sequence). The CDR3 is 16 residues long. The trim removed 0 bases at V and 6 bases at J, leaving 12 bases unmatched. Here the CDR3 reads CASSLEARSGRGEQYF. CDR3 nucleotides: TGTGCCAGCAGCTTGGAGGCCCGTTCGGGGAGGGGCGAGCAGTACTTC.

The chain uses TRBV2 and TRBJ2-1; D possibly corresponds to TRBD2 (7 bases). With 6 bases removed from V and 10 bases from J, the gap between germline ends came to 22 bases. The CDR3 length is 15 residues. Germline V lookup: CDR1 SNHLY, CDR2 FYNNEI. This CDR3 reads CASSHLLGGAKEQFF. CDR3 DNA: TGTGCCAGCAGCCATCTACTAGGGGGGGCGAAGGAGCAGTTCTTC. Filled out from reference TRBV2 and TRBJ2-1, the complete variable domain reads EPEVTQTPSHQVTQMGQEVILRCVPISNHLYFYWYRQILGQKVEFLVSFYNNEISEKSEIFDDQFSVERPDGSNFTLKIRSTKLEDSAMYFCASSHLLGGAKEQFFGPGTRLTVL.

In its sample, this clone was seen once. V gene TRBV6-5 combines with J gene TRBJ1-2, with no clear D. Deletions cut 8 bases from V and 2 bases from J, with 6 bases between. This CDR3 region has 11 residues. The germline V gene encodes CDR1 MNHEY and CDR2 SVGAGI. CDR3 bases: TGTGCCAGCTCATTGAACTATGGCTACACCTTC. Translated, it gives CASSLNYGYTF.

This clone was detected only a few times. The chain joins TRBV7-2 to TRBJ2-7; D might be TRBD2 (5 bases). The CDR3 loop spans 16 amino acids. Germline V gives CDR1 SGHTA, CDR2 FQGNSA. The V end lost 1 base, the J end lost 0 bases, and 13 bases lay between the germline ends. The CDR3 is CASSLVSFRDSYEQYF. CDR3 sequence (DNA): TGTGCCAGCAGCTTAGTTTCGTTCCGGGACTCCTACGAGCAGTACTTC.

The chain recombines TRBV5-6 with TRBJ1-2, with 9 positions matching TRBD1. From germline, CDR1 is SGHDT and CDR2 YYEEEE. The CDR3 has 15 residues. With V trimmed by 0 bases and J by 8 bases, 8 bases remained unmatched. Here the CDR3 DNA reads TGTGCCAGCAGCTTGGTGGGGACAGGGATAGAGGGCTACACCTTC. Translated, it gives CASSLVGTGIEGYTF.

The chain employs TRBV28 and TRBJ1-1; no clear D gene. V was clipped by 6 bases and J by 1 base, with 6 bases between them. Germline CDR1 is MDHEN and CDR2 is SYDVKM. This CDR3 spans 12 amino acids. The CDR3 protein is CASSLRNTEAFF. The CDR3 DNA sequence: TGTGCCAGCAGCCTCAGGAACACTGAAGCTTTCTTT.

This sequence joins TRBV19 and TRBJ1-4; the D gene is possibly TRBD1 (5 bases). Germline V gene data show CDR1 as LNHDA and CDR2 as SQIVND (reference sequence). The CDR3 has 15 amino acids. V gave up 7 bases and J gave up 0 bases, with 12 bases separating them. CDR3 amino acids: CASTAGGATNEKLFF. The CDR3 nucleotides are TGTGCCAGTACCGCGGGGGGGGCAACTAATGAAAAACTGTTTTTT.

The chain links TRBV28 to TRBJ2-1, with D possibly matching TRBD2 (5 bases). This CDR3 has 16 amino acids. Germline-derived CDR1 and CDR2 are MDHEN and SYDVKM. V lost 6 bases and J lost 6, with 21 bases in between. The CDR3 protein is CASRTSGLALFNEQFF. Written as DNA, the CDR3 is TGTGCCAGCAGGACTTCTGGGCTAGCCCTTTTCAATGAGCAGTTCTTC.

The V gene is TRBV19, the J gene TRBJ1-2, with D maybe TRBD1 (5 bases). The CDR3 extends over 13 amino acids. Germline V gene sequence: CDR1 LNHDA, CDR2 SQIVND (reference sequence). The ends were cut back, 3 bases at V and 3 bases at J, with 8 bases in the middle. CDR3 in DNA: TGTGCCAGTAGTATTCAGGGATACTATGGCTACACCTTC. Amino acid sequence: CASSIQGYYGYTF.

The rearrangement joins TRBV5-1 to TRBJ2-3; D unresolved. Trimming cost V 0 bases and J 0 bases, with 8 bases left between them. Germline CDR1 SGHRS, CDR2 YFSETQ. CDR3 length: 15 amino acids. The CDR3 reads CASSLDLPSTDTQYF. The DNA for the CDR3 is TGCGCCAGCAGCTTGGACCTACCCAGCACAGATACGCAGTATTTT.

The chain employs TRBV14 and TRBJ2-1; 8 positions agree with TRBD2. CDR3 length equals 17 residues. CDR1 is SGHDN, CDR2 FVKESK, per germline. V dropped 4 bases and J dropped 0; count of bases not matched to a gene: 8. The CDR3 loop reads CASSRNTGTSSYNEQFF. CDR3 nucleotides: TGTGCCAGCAGCCGTAACACCGGGACTAGCTCCTACAATGAGCAGTTCTTC.

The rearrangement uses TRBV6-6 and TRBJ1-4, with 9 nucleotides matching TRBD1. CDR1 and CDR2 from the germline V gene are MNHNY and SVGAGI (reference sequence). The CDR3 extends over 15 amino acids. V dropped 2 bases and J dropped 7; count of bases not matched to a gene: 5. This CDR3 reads CASSYGGTGSEKLFF. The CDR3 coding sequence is TGTGCCAGCAGTTACGGGGGGACAGGGAGTGAAAAACTGTTTTTT.

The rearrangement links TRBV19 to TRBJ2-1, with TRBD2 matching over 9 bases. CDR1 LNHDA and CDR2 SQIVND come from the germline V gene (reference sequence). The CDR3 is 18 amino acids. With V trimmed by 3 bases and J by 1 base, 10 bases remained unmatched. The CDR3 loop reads CASSMVLRGGASYNEQFF. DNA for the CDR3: TGTGCCAGTAGTATGGTGTTGCGCGGGGGGGCATCCTACAATGAGCAGTTCTTC.

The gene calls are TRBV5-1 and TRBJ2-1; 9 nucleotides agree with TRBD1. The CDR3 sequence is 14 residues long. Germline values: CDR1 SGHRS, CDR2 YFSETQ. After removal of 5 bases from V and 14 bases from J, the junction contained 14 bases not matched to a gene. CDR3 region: CASSPGTGSNMEFF. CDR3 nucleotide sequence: TGCGCCAGCAGTCCCGGGACAGGGTCCAATATGGAGTTCTTC. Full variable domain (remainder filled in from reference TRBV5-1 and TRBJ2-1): KAGVTQTPRYLIKTRGQQVTLSCSPISGHRSVSWYQQTPGQGLQFLFEYFSETQRNKGNFPGRFSGRQFSNSRSEMNVSTLELGDSALYLCASSPGTGSNMEFFGPGTRLTVL.

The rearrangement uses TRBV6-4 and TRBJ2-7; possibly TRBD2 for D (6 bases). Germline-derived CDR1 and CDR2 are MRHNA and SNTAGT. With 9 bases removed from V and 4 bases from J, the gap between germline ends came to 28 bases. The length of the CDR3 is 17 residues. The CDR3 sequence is CASRWDSCQPLLYEQYF. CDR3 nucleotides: TGTGCCAGTCGGTGGGACTCATGTCAGCCGTTGCTATACGAGCAGTACTTC.

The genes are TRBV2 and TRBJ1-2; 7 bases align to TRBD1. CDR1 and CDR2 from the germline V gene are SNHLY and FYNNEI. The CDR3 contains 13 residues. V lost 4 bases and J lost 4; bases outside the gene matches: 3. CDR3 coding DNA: TGTGCCAGCAGTGTGGGACAGATCTATGGCTACACCTTC. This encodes CASSVGQIYGYTF.

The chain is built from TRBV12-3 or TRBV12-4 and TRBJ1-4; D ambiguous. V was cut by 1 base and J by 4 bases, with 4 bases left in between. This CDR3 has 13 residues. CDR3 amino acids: CASSLGSNEKLFF. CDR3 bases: TGTGCCAGCAGTTTAGGGAGTAATGAAAAACTGTTTTTT.

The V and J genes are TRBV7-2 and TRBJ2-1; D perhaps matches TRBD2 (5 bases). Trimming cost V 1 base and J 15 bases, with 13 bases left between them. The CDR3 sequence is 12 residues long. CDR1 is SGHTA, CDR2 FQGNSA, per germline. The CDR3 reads CASSLGLPGMFF. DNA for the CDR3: TGTGCCAGCAGCTTAGGCCTACCGGGGATGTTCTTC.